Listed here are 27 T cell receptor beta chains from one sample, sequenced in a study of spatial heterogeneity in lung cancer. Notes on the study in general: Intratumoral expanded alpha and beta TCR counts were found to track tumor mutation counts.

These receptors have no known antigen. TCRdb analysed the 5' RACE reads with MiXCR anew, one entry per CDR3 protein. Seen here are some 16,000 distinct CDR3 sequences, approximately 6.9% observed once, and the top ten hold roughly 21%. The time point denotes: sample taken at primary tumor resection. The sequencing here drew on lung tumor tissue, taken at surgery. These receptor sequences come from a female donor with early-stage non-small cell lung cancer.

This clonotype was observed many times. Within a library made for alpha chains, this beta chain is off target, and its count is uninformative. The V call is TRBV7-2, the J call TRBJ2-3; D is ambiguous. Germline assignment: CDR1 SGHTA and CDR2 FQGNSA. This CDR3 is built from 14 residues. V lost 1 base and J 6 bases, leaving 11 bases between the germline ends. CDR3 nucleotide sequence: TGTGCCAGCAGCTTAGATCCTAGTTCCGATACGCAGTATTTT. It yields the protein CASSLDPSSDTQYF.

This clonotype appeared many times. The library was built for alpha chains, so this beta chain is an off-target read and its size means little. This sequence joins TRBV4-1 and TRBJ1-1, with 10 nucleotides matching TRBD1. After removal of 4 bases from V and 10 bases from J, the junction contained 21 bases not matched to a gene. The germline gives CDR1 MGHRA, CDR2 YSYEKL. This CDR3 is built from 18 residues. CDR3 protein: CASSPITSSGDRGVTAFF. CDR3 DNA: TGCGCCAGCAGCCCCATCACATCTTCCGGGGACAGGGGAGTAACAGCTTTCTTT.

This clonotype was seen a handful of times. A library made for alpha chains picked up this beta chain off target, so its size means little. The genes are TRBV12-3 or TRBV12-4 and TRBJ1-1; D may be TRBD1 (5 bases). The CDR3 has 13 residues. Trimming removed 6 bases at V and 4 bases at J, with 12 bases between. CDR3 residues: CASRGGLSTEAFF. The CDR3, as DNA: TGTGCCAGCAGGGGGGGACTGAGCACTGAAGCTTTCTTT.

In this sample, this clonotype is medium-sized. The library was designed around alpha chains, so this beta chain is a stray read whose abundance carries little weight. The V and J genes are TRBV9 and TRBJ2-1; TRBD2 agrees at 13 bases. The germline V gene encodes CDR1 SGDLS and CDR2 YYNGEE. This CDR3 comprises 16 residues. V lost 4 bases and J lost 6; bases outside the gene matches: 7. CDR3 DNA: TGTGCCAGCAGCTTCCGGACTAGCGGGGGAGTCAATGAGCAGTTCTTC. It translates to CASSFRTSGGVNEQFF. The entire variable domain, with the rest obtained from reference TRBV9 and TRBJ2-1, is as follows: DSGVTQTPKHLITATGQRVTLRCSPRSGDLSVYWYQQSLDQGLQFLIQYYNGEERAKGNILERFSAQQFPDLHSELNLSSLELGDSALYFCASSFRTSGGVNEQFFGPGTRLTVL.

About this clonotype itself: This beta chain is off target for a library built for alpha chains, so its abundance means little. The chain has TRBV20-1 and TRBJ2-1; perhaps D is TRBD1 or TRBD2 (5 bases each). The CDR3 loop spans 15 amino acids. Between the trimmed V and J ends, which lost 3 bases and 1 base, there was a span of 13 bases. CDR1 and CDR2 (germline): DFQATT, SNEGSKA (reference sequence). The CDR3 nucleotides are TGCAGTGCTAGCCCGGGGTGGGGGTCCTACAATGAGCAGTTCTTC. Its translation: CSASPGWGSYNEQFF.

At least ten counts were recorded for this clonotype. As an off-target read in a library built for alpha chains, this beta chain has a frequency of little significance. The gene calls are TRBV4-1 and TRBJ2-3, with D unresolved. The CDR3 sequence is 18 residues long. V shed 0 bases and J shed 0 bases, with 16 bases lying between them. CDR1 is MGHRA and CDR2 is YSYEKL in the germline V gene. In DNA, the CDR3 is TGCGCCAGCAGCCAAGATATGGTCGGTAGTTCTAGCACAGATACGCAGTATTTT. Residues: CASSQDMVGSSSTDTQYF.

About this clonotype: Since it is a stray read in a library aimed at alpha chains, this beta chain has a size that is not meaningful. The chain joins TRBV11-1 to TRBJ2-2; D perhaps matches TRBD1 (6 bases). Germline CDR1 and CDR2: SGHAT and FQDESV (reference sequence). Trimming took off 6 bases at V and 5 bases at J, with 16 bases between the two ends. This CDR3 is 15 amino acids long. This chain's CDR3 is CASRPDRLGTGELFF. DNA of the CDR3: TGTGCCAGCAGACCCGACAGGTTGGGAACCGGGGAGCTGTTTTTT.

This clonotype was recorded a few times. Since it is a stray read in a library aimed at alpha chains, this beta chain has a size that is not meaningful. The J gene is TRBJ2-5, the V gene TRBV4-2, with 7 bases matching TRBD1. The CDR3 runs to 15 residues. Trimming removed 1 base from V and 5 bases from J; junction bases left unmatched: 7. The germline CDR1 and CDR2 sequences are LGHNA and YNFKEQ. DNA for the CDR3: TGTGCCAGCAGCCAAGCTCATCAGGGGGAGGAGACCCAGTACTTC. Its protein product is CASSQAHQGEETQYF.

This clonotype was detected only a few times. This beta chain appears as a stray read in a library generated for alpha chains; its size is not informative. The chain uses TRBV6-1 and TRBJ1-1; D is possibly TRBD1 (6 bases). Germline values: CDR1 MNHNS, CDR2 SASEGT. The CDR3 loop spans 15 amino acids. The germline V and J ends were trimmed by 4 bases and 11 bases, with 23 bases remaining between them. CDR3 region: CASSVNNRADKYAFF. CDR3 DNA: TGTGCCAGCAGTGTCAATAACAGGGCGGATAAGTATGCTTTCTTT.

In this sample, this clonotype turned up many times. This beta chain was picked up by a library intended for alpha chains and is off target, so its count carries little meaning. This rearrangement joins TRBV4-3 to TRBJ1-4; D gene ambiguous. V dropped 0 bases and J dropped 5 bases, with 7 bases sitting between them. Germline V gene sequence: CDR1 LGHNA, CDR2 YSLEER. The CDR3 is made up of 14 amino acids. CDR3 protein: CASSQDEGNEKLFF. The CDR3 nucleotides read TGCGCCAGCAGCCAAGATGAAGGGAATGAAAAACTGTTTTTT.

This clonotype was counted at least ten times. Since it is a stray read in a library aimed at alpha chains, this beta chain has a size that is not meaningful. The V and J genes are TRBV5-6 and TRBJ2-7; D is tentatively TRBD1 or TRBD2 (5 bases each). The CDR3 loop spans 14 amino acids. Trimming cost V 3 bases and J 6 bases, with 16 bases left between them. The germline V gene has CDR1 SGHDT and CDR2 YYEEEE. The CDR3 DNA reads as TGTGCCAGCAGCTCCCCGGGACCACCCGGCGAGCAGTACTTC. Amino acid sequence: CASSSPGPPGEQYF. Combining the CDR3 with reference TRBV5-6 and TRBJ2-7 gives the whole variable domain DAGVTQSPTHLIKTRGQQVTLRCSPKSGHDTVSWYQQALGQGPQFIFQYYEEEERQRGNFPDRFSGHQFPNYSSELNVNALLLGDSALYLCASSSPGPPGEQYFGPGTRLTVT.

Many counts were recorded for this clonotype. Found in a library prepared for alpha chains, this beta chain is an off-target read, and its abundance has little meaning. The V call is TRBV12-3 or TRBV12-4, the J call TRBJ2-2; 9 bases fit TRBD1. V shed 6 bases and J 2 bases; nucleotides not matched to a gene: 4. The CDR3 spans 15 residues. The CDR3 loop is CASSADRGNTGELFF. The CDR3 nucleotides are TGTGCCAGCAGCGCGGACAGGGGAAACACCGGGGAGCTGTTTTTT.

This clonotype was counted ten times or more. The library was prepared for alpha chains; this beta chain is a stray read, so its frequency means little. This chain links TRBV6-4 with TRBJ1-5; D unclear. Trimming pared 5 bases from V and 4 bases from J, leaving 9 bases between. Germline V CDR1 and CDR2: MRHNA, SNTAGT. The CDR3 contains 13 residues. The CDR3 protein is CASSQEGNQPQHF. CDR3 DNA sequence: TGTGCCAGCAGTCAAGAGGGAAATCAGCCCCAGCATTTT.

Judged by abundance, this clonotype is medium-sized. This beta chain is a stray sequence in a library constructed for alpha chains; its clone size is not meaningful. The chain has TRBV11-2 and TRBJ2-5, with 7 bases lining up with TRBD1. With V trimmed by 1 base and J by 0 bases, 8 bases remained unmatched. Germline CDR1 and CDR2: SGHAT and FQNNGV. CDR3 length: 17 amino acids. CDR3: CASSLGKGQVYQETQYF. The CDR3 region has the DNA TGTGCCAGCAGCTTAGGGAAAGGACAGGTGTACCAAGAGACCCAGTACTTC. Supplemented by reference TRBV11-2 and TRBJ2-5, the full variable domain reads EAGVAQSPRYKIIEKRQSVAFWCNPISGHATLYWYQQILGQGPKLLIQFQNNGVVDDSQLPKDRFSAERLKGVDSTLKIQPAKLEDSAVYLCASSLGKGQVYQETQYFGPGTRLLVL.

As concerns this clonotype: This beta chain turned up in a library designed for alpha chains; as an off-target read, its abundance says little. This chain connects TRBV5-6 to TRBJ2-3; 15 nucleotides agree with TRBD2. The V and J ends lost 7 bases and 4 bases, in that order; junction bases with no gene match: 10. The CDR3 consists of 17 residues. CDR1 and CDR2 (germline): SGHDT, YYEEEE. The CDR3 loop is CASGLGLAGGPPDTQYF. The CDR3 bases are TGTGCCAGCGGCCTTGGACTAGCGGGGGGGCCCCCAGATACGCAGTATTTT. Looking up the rest from reference TRBV5-6 and TRBJ2-3 gives the full variable domain: DAGVTQSPTHLIKTRGQQVTLRCSPKSGHDTVSWYQQALGQGPQFIFQYYEEEERQRGNFPDRFSGHQFPNYSSELNVNALLLGDSALYLCASGLGLAGGPPDTQYFGPGTRLTVL.

By frequency in the sample, this clonotype is medium-sized. The library was built for alpha chains, so this beta chain is an off-target read and its size means little. The chain is built from TRBV6-6 and TRBJ1-2, with unresolved D. Trimming stripped 6 bases from V and 7 bases from J, with 18 bases between. The CDR3 runs to 14 residues. The germline gives CDR1 MNHNY, CDR2 SVGAGI (reference sequence). CDR3 amino acids: CASSPGVGVGGYTF. The CDR3 nucleotides are TGTGCCAGCAGCCCCGGGGTCGGGGTCGGTGGCTACACCTTC.

This clonotype was seen ten or more times. Within a library made for alpha chains, this beta chain is off target, and its count is uninformative. The genes are TRBV11-1 and TRBJ2-6; D is undetermined. The ends were cut back, 5 bases at V and 5 bases at J, with 4 bases in the middle. Per the germline V gene, CDR1 is SGHAT and CDR2 is FQDESV (reference sequence). The CDR3 length is 12 residues. CDR3 bases: TGTGCCAGCAGCACCAGGGCCAACGTCCTGACTTTC. Residues: CASSTRANVLTF.

Ten or more counts support this clonotype. As an off-target read in a library built for alpha chains, this beta chain has a frequency of little significance. The chain joins TRBV6-5 to TRBJ1-4, with TRBD1 identical over 7 bases. The CDR3 runs 17 residues. With V trimmed by 1 base and J by 8 bases, 13 bases remained unmatched. The germline CDR1 and CDR2 sequences are MNHEY and SVGAGI. The CDR3 sequence is CASSYWTERGLGEKLFF. In DNA, the CDR3 is TGTGCCAGCAGTTACTGGACGGAGAGGGGGCTAGGGGAAAAACTGTTTTTT.

This clonotype was observed many times. As an off-target read in a library built for alpha chains, this beta chain has a frequency of little significance. The J gene is TRBJ2-5, the V gene TRBV15, with D unresolved. Germline V CDR1 and CDR2: LNHNV, YYDKDF (reference sequence). This CDR3 comprises 13 residues. With 5 bases removed from V and 5 bases from J, the gap between germline ends came to 12 bases. The CDR3: CATSYLGWETQYF. The DNA of the CDR3 is TGTGCCACCAGCTATCTAGGATGGGAGACCCAGTACTTC.

This clonotype is medium-sized (0.01 to 0.1%) by share. Because this beta chain is a stray read in a library intended to capture alpha chains, its abundance should not be given much weight. This chain uses TRBV5-1 with TRBJ1-1, with a possible D match to TRBD1 (5 bases). The V end was cut by 1 base, the J end by 7 bases, with 14 bases between. Germline assignment: CDR1 SGHRS and CDR2 YFSETQ. The CDR3 runs to 14 residues. The CDR3 is CASSLNGGDSEAFF. The CDR3 nucleotides read TGCGCCAGCAGCTTGAATGGGGGGGATAGTGAAGCTTTCTTT.

This clonotype was detected ten times or more. This beta chain is a stray sequence in a library constructed for alpha chains; its clone size is not meaningful. The V call is TRBV3-1, the J call TRBJ1-1; maybe TRBD1 (6 bases). The V gene lost 4 bases and the J gene lost 0 bases, with 18 bases spanning the gap. Looked up from germline, CDR1 is LGHDT and CDR2 is YNNKEL (reference sequence). CDR3 length: 17 residues. In nucleotides, the CDR3 is TGTGCCAGCAGCCGCCCGCCCGGGACATCTATGAACACTGAAGCTTTCTTT. It is translated as CASSRPPGTSMNTEAFF.

In its sample, this clonotype was seen many times. The library was prepared for alpha chains; this beta chain is a stray read, so its frequency means little. The gene calls are TRBV24-1 and TRBJ2-7; TRBD1 matches at 7 bases. Germline V gene sequence: CDR1 KGHDR, CDR2 SFDVKD. This CDR3 spans 16 amino acids. The V and J ends lost 3 bases and 0 bases, in that order; junction bases with no gene match: 7. The CDR3 region is CATSDIQGTVSYEQYF. CDR3 DNA: TGTGCCACCAGTGATATTCAAGGGACAGTCTCCTACGAGCAGTACTTC.

In this sample, this clonotype turned up many times. This beta chain came through as a stray read in a library set up for alpha chains, and its size says little. The rearrangement uses TRBV4-2 and TRBJ1-1; no clear D. With 1 base removed from V and 5 bases from J, the gap between germline ends came to 5 bases. This CDR3 has 12 amino acids. Germline lookup yields CDR1 LGHNA and CDR2 YNFKEQ. CDR3 in DNA: TGTGCCAGCAGCCAAGTTGGGACTGAAGCTTTCTTT. Amino acid sequence: CASSQVGTEAFF.

As concerns this clonotype: A single base separates this from a much larger clone, so it may be a read error. This beta chain lies outside the target of a library built for alpha chains; its clone size means little. The chain couples TRBV6-2 or TRBV6-3 to TRBJ2-1, with 7 bases that match TRBD2. The CDR3 consists of 14 residues. The V gene's germline CDR1 is MNHEY and CDR2 SVGEGT. CDR3 coding DNA: TGTGTCACCTCCCCCCGACTAGCCGGCGATGAGCAGTTCTTC. Translation gives CVTSPRLAGDEQFF.

By share, this clonotype ranks as medium-sized. A library prepared for alpha chains yielded this beta chain as an off-target read; its size is of little meaning. This chain joins TRBV11-2 and TRBJ2-2, with D hard to call. Germline V CDR1 and CDR2: SGHAT, FQNNGV. The CDR3 runs 18 residues. Between the trimmed V and J ends, which lost 3 bases and 1 base, there was a span of 18 bases. CDR3 nucleotides: TGTGCCAGCAGCTTGTACAGCGTCTTGAACGTGAACACCGGGGAGCTGTTTTTT. Translated: CASSLYSVLNVNTGELFF.

This clonotype is labeled as medium-sized. This beta chain turned up in a library designed for alpha chains; as an off-target read, its abundance says little. The chain couples TRBV3-1 to TRBJ1-5; no clear D. The CDR3 contains 14 residues. V lost 4 bases to trimming and J lost 6 bases, with 13 bases between them. Germline lookup yields CDR1 LGHDT and CDR2 YNNKEL (reference sequence). The CDR3 coding sequence is TGTGCCAGCAGCCTTCTCGGTTCGAGTCAGCCCCAGCATTTT. This encodes CASSLLGSSQPQHF.

On this clonotype: Because the library targeted alpha chains, this beta chain is an off-target read whose size means little. The chain uses TRBV7-2 and TRBJ2-3; 14 bases map to TRBD2. The ends lost 6 bases at V and 5 bases at J; junction bases unmatched: 4. In germline, CDR1 is SGHTA, CDR2 FQGNSA. CDR3 length: 15 amino acids. The CDR3 nucleotides are TGTGCCAGCAGAGGGACTAGCGGGGGAGGAGATACGCAGTATTTT. Its translation is CASRGTSGGGDTQYF.